One and the same sample provided the 25 T cell receptor beta chains below, sequenced in a study of CD8 T cells in ankylosing spondylitis. TCRdb analysed the 5' RACE reads with MiXCR anew, one entry per CDR3 protein. The sample contains just under 350,000 distinct CDR3 sequences, about 14% of which appear only once. The specimen sequenced was blood, either unsorted or a sorted T cell fraction (not recorded which). These TCRs come from a male donor with ankylosing spondylitis or in good health (not recorded which).

This chain joins TRBV5-1 and TRBJ2-2, with 13 positions matching TRBD2. CDR1 and CDR2 from the germline V gene are SGHRS and YFSETQ. The CDR3 sequence is 17 residues long. The J segment lost 6 bases and the V segment lost 3 bases, leaving 8 bases of the junction unmatched. The CDR3 DNA reads TGCGCCAGCAGCTCCCAGGGACTAGCGGGGAGGGCCGGGGAGCTGTTTTTT. It codes for CASSSQGLAGRAGELFF.

In its sample, this clonotype was seen a few times. The chain recombines TRBV9 with TRBJ2-3; D is possibly TRBD1 (5 bases). V shed 3 bases and J shed 2 bases, with 16 bases lying between them. Looked up from germline, CDR1 is SGDLS and CDR2 is YYNGEE. This CDR3 spans 16 amino acids. The DNA of the CDR3 is TGTGCCAGCAGCGAGCAGCCCACAGGTTACACAGATACGCAGTATTTT. It encodes CASSEQPTGYTDTQYF.

This clonotype was found a few times. The chain combines TRBV10-3 with TRBJ2-1; 9 bases map to TRBD2. This CDR3 spans 15 amino acids. The J segment lost 7 bases and the V segment lost 2 bases, leaving 6 bases of the junction unmatched. Germline CDR1 and CDR2: ENHRY and SYGVKD. DNA of the CDR3: TGTGCCATCAGTGAGGGGGCTAGCGGGATAAATGAGCAGTTCTTC. Translated: CAISEGASGINEQFF.

This chain joins TRBV5-1 and TRBJ2-1, with no clear D. V shed 0 bases and J shed 2 bases, with 12 bases lying between them. The CDR3 contains 16 residues. Germline V lookup: CDR1 SGHRS, CDR2 YFSETQ. As DNA, the CDR3 is TGCGCCAGCAGCTTGGCGTCTCTGGTCCCCTACAATGAGCAGTTCTTC. Protein sequence: CASSLASLVPYNEQFF.

The chain carries TRBV20-1 and TRBJ2-3; TRBD2 matches at 8 bases. The CDR3 is 14 amino acids. V shed 3 bases, J shed 3 bases, and the junction held 5 bases outside the gene matches. CDR1 and CDR2 from the germline V gene are DFQATT and SNEGSKA (reference sequence). The chain's CDR3 is CSASISSGTDTQYF. CDR3 in DNA: TGCAGTGCTAGTATCTCTAGCGGGACAGATACGCAGTATTTT.

This clonotype was seen more than once but under ten times. This chain connects TRBV14 to TRBJ1-1; no reliable D call. The CDR3 covers 13 residues. V lost 4 bases, J lost 7 bases, and 13 bases lay in between. Germline CDR1 is SGHDN and CDR2 is FVKESK. The CDR3 reads CASSRHVGIEAFF. The CDR3 DNA reads as TGTGCCAGCAGCCGTCACGTGGGGATTGAAGCTTTCTTT.

This clonotype was detected a few times. This chain uses TRBV12-3 or TRBV12-4 with TRBJ2-7; maybe TRBD1 (6 bases). The CDR3 runs 15 residues. The V gene lost 2 bases and the J gene lost 4 bases, with 15 bases spanning the gap. The CDR3 here is CASSLLGQGPYEQYF. The CDR3 DNA reads as TGTGCCAGCAGTTTATTGGGACAAGGCCCTTACGAGCAGTACTTC.

This clonotype was observed a few times. The CDR3, as DNA: TGCAGCGTTGAACCGGGGACAGATACGCAGTATTTT. It specifies CSVEPGTDTQYF. V usage is TRBV29-1 and J usage is TRBJ2-3; TRBD2 is a possible D gene (5 bases). Germline CDR1 SQVTM, CDR2 ANQGSEA. The CDR3 extends over 12 amino acids. Trimming stripped 2 bases from V and 3 bases from J, with 6 bases between.

This clonotype has only a few counts. The gene calls are TRBV6-5 and TRBJ2-7, with D possibly matching TRBD1 (6 bases). This CDR3 has 11 residues. Germline values: CDR1 MNHEY, CDR2 SVGAGI. Trimming stripped 5 bases from V and 6 bases from J, with 8 bases between. CDR3 protein: CASSDRLEQYF. The CDR3 nucleotides read TGTGCCAGCAGTGACAGGCTCGAGCAGTACTTC.

V and J are TRBV20-1 and TRBJ2-4; the match to TRBD2 covers 7 bases. V trimming: 6 bases; J trimming: 6 bases; junction bases outside the gene matches: 17. Germline V gene sequence: CDR1 DFQATT, CDR2 SNEGSKA (reference sequence). This CDR3 has 16 residues. The CDR3 region has the DNA TGCAGTGCCGCCGGCCCAGCGGGGATTTTCGGAAACATTCAGTACTTC. It yields the protein CSAAGPAGIFGNIQYF.

The CDR3, as DNA: TGTGCCAGCAGTATCACTAGCGGGGGGGCCTCGGAGACCCAGTACTTC. It encodes CASSITSGGASETQYF. This chain links TRBV12-3 or TRBV12-4 with TRBJ2-5; the match to TRBD2 covers 13 bases. The CDR3 runs 16 residues. With 5 bases clipped from V and 5 bases from J, the junction kept 8 bases outside the gene matches.

The chain combines TRBV20-1 with TRBJ2-5, with D hard to call. The CDR3 runs 13 residues. Trimming removed 0 bases from V and 5 bases from J, with 10 bases in between. The germline gives CDR1 DFQATT, CDR2 SNEGSKA (reference sequence). This chain's CDR3 is CSARDASPETQYF. CDR3 DNA sequence: TGCAGTGCTAGAGATGCCTCACCGGAGACCCAGTACTTC.

The V call is TRBV12-5, the J call TRBJ2-7; 8 bases line up with TRBD2. Trimming took 6 bases from V and 5 from J; bases not matched to a gene: 9. The CDR3 loop spans 14 amino acids. Per the germline V gene, CDR1 is LGHNT and CDR2 is FRNRAP. CDR3 region: CASGPGLARNEQYF. In DNA form, the CDR3 reads TGTGCTAGTGGCCCCGGACTAGCACGGAACGAGCAGTACTTC. The full variable domain, with the rest looked up from reference TRBV12-5 and TRBJ2-7, is DARVTQTPRHKVTEMGQEVTMRCQPILGHNTVFWYRQTMMQGLELLAYFRNRAPLDDSGMPKDRFSAEMPDATLATLKIQPSEPRDSAVYFCASGPGLARNEQYFGPGTRLTVT.

The CDR3 DNA sequence: TGCGCCAGCAGCTTGTTTGTAGGCTTGGAGACCCAGTACTTC. This translates into CASSLFVGLETQYF. This sequence joins TRBV5-1 and TRBJ2-5, with D unresolved. Trimming removed 1 base from V and 5 bases from J, with 12 bases in between. The CDR3 runs to 14 residues. Germline CDR1 is SGHRS and CDR2 is YFSETQ. The complete variable domain, with remaining parts taken from reference TRBV5-1 and TRBJ2-5, reads KAGVTQTPRYLIKTRGQQVTLSCSPISGHRSVSWYQQTPGQGLQFLFEYFSETQRNKGNFPGRFSGRQFSNSRSEMNVSTLELGDSALYLCASSLFVGLETQYFGPGTRLLVL.

There are a few counts of this clonotype. J is TRBJ1-6 and V is TRBV10-3, with TRBD1 identical over 11 bases. The V segment lost 11 bases and the J segment 7 bases; nucleotides outside the gene matches: 7. Germline V gene sequence: CDR1 ENHRY, CDR2 SYGVKD. This CDR3 is built from 14 residues. The CDR3 bases are TGTGCCGCTGGACAGGGGGCTGGCAATTCACCCCTCCACTTT. This sequence encodes CAAGQGAGNSPLHF.

The table lists this clonotype with a few counts. The genes are TRBV12-3 or TRBV12-4 and TRBJ2-7; D is unclear. V gave up 6 bases and J gave up 6 bases, with 15 bases separating them. This CDR3 comprises 13 residues. CDR3 DNA: TGTGCCAGCAGCCCATACAGTTCCCGCGAGCAGTACTTC. Protein product: CASSPYSSREQYF.

This clonotype was seen more than once but under ten times. V and J are TRBV12-3 or TRBV12-4 and TRBJ2-5; 13 nucleotides agree with TRBD2. CDR3 length equals 16 residues. The junction had 5 bases not matched to a gene; V was cut back by 3 bases and J by 4 bases. In nucleotides, the CDR3 is TGTGCCAGCAGTTTGGGACTAGCGGGGCGGGGAGAGACCCAGTACTTC. Its translation is CASSLGLAGRGETQYF.

V is TRBV12-3 or TRBV12-4 and J is TRBJ2-7, with D tentatively TRBD2 (5 bases). This CDR3 has 15 residues. Trimming took off 5 bases at V and 0 bases at J, with 14 bases between the two ends. Written as DNA, the CDR3 is TGTGCCAGCAGTCCTAGCCAGAGAATCTCCTACGAGCAGTACTTC. Its protein product is CASSPSQRISYEQYF.

This rearrangement joins TRBV11-2 to TRBJ1-5; a weak D match, TRBD1 (6 bases). Germline V CDR1 and CDR2: SGHAT, FQNNGV. The CDR3 is made up of 15 amino acids. The germline V and J ends were trimmed by 0 bases and 6 bases, with 12 bases remaining between them. CDR3 bases: TGTGCCAGCAGCTTAGATTGGGGGGGCAGTCAGCCCCAGCATTTT. This codes for CASSLDWGGSQPQHF.

This clonotype was observed at least ten times. V is TRBV20-1 and J is TRBJ2-7, with 10 bases that match TRBD1. The ends lost 3 bases at V and 4 bases at J; junction bases unmatched: 9. CDR3 length: 15 residues. Germline assignment: CDR1 DFQATT and CDR2 SNEGSKA (reference sequence). CDR3 in amino acids: CSASPGTGDLYEQYF. The CDR3, as DNA: TGCAGTGCTAGTCCCGGGACAGGGGACCTGTACGAGCAGTACTTC.

The V call is TRBV24-1, the J call TRBJ2-1; no clear D. V lost 1 base and J lost 12, with 9 bases in between. Germline V lookup: CDR1 KGHDR, CDR2 SFDVKD. The CDR3 spans 12 residues. This CDR3 reads CATSDFQGMQFF. The CDR3 DNA reads TGTGCCACCAGTGATTTTCAAGGAATGCAGTTCTTC.

The CDR3 region is CASSPLTRAPLHF. In DNA form, the CDR3 reads TGTGCCAGCAGTCCCCTGACCAGGGCACCCCTCCACTTT. The rearrangement uses TRBV27 and TRBJ1-6; the D gene is possibly TRBD1 (5 bases). The CDR3 has 13 residues. The V gene's germline CDR1 is MNHEY and CDR2 SMNVEV (reference sequence). Trimming removed 5 bases at V and 11 bases at J, with 13 bases between.

The V and J genes are TRBV5-1 and TRBJ2-5; possibly TRBD1 for D (5 bases). Germline-derived CDR1 and CDR2 are SGHRS and YFSETQ. This CDR3 has 15 residues. Trimming left V 4 bases short and J 5 bases short, with 18 bases between. The chain's CDR3 is CASSVLPGPKETQYF. The CDR3 DNA is TGCGCCAGCAGCGTACTACCAGGGCCCAAGGAGACCCAGTACTTC.

The chain recombines TRBV5-1 with TRBJ2-2; TRBD1 agrees at 9 bases. The germline V gene has CDR1 SGHRS and CDR2 YFSETQ. This CDR3 region has 16 residues. V dropped 4 bases and J dropped 3; count of bases not matched to a gene: 7. The DNA of the CDR3 is TGCGCCAGCAGCCCGGGACAGGGTTCTTACACCGGGGAGCTGTTTTTT. It specifies CASSPGQGSYTGELFF.

The CDR3 sequence: CSARRLAGANEQFF. The CDR3 region has the DNA TGCAGTGCTAGACGACTAGCGGGAGCCAATGAGCAGTTCTTC. The V call is TRBV20-1, the J call TRBJ2-1; TRBD2 agrees at 12 bases. CDR1 DFQATT and CDR2 SNEGSKA come from the germline V gene (reference sequence). The CDR3 is 14 residues long. V shed 2 bases, J shed 6 bases, and the junction held 2 bases outside the gene matches.